This T cell receptor beta chain originates from a study of T cell repertoires in breast cancer. Study-wide background: Healthy controls: nine donors.

An expanded emulsion RT-PCR with primers for all TCR V genes paired CD8+ T cell chains. The CDR3 is 14 amino acids. V lost 4 bases and J 2 bases, leaving 11 bases between the germline ends. The V gene's germline CDR1 is SGHNT and CDR2 YENEEA. On this clonotype: Antigen unknown.

A second nested PCR with blocking oligonucleotides suppressed unpaired genes. TCRdb used MiXCR to reprocess the emulsion pairing reads, holding one entry per CDR3 protein. The sample shows about 40,000 distinct CDR3 sequences, about 50% of them seen only once. Regarding the study as a whole: Possibly tumor-specific: 15 to 20 TCR pairs in seven or more tumors, rare in control blood.

The chain uses TRBV11-3 and TRBJ1-1; D uncertain. This clonotype originated in a pool of human donors with breast cancer or a healthy control (not recorded which). Sequencing was performed on CD8+ T cells. This CDR3 is CASSSRAGNTEAFF. In DNA, the CDR3 is TGTGCCAGCAGCTCGAGGGCAGGTAACACTGAAGCTTTCTTT.